The 13 T cell receptor beta chains below all came from one sample that was sequenced in a study of blood T cell repertoires in COVID-19. Using immunoSEQ multiplex PCR, the repertoire was profiled, and TCRdb retains in-frame clones only, with some absent. The table lists 200,000 to 300,000 clones, 84% of them singletons, with 4.2% in the top ten. The specimen sequenced was peripheral blood. The source of these receptors is a man aged 60 to 69 with acute or convalescent COVID-19.

The chain is built from TRBV30 and TRBJ1-6; unclear D gene. Per the germline V gene, CDR1 is GTSNPN and CDR2 is SVGIG (reference sequence). This CDR3 has 15 amino acids. The V end lost 0 bases, the J end lost 4 bases, and 10 bases lay between the germline ends. CDR3 nucleotide sequence: TGTGCCTGGAGTGTAACCCAGACATATAATTCACCCCTCCACTTT. Translation gives CAWSVTQTYNSPLHF.

The gene calls are TRBV18 and TRBJ2-7, with unresolved D. The germline gives CDR1 KGHSH, CDR2 LQKENI. Trimming left V 5 bases short and J 4 bases short, with 18 bases between. This CDR3 contains 15 residues. CDR3 protein: CASSSSSQRGYEQYF. The CDR3 region has the DNA TGTGCCAGCTCATCCAGTTCTCAGCGTGGGTACGAGCAGTACTTC.

This chain joins TRBV4-1 and TRBJ1-1; a possible D gene is TRBD1 (5 bases). CDR1 is MGHRA and CDR2 is YSYEKL in the germline V gene. The CDR3 has 14 residues. The V end lost 0 bases, the J end lost 5 bases, and 10 bases lay between the germline ends. CDR3 DNA sequence: TGCGCCAGCAGCCAAGAGCAGGGATGGACTGAAGCTTTCTTT. The encoded protein is CASSQEQGWTEAFF.

The table lists this clone with a count of one. The chain employs TRBV15 and TRBJ1-3; no reliable D call. Trimming took 1 base from V and 0 from J, leaving 13 bases between them. The CDR3 is 17 residues long. Germline V gene data show CDR1 as LNHNV and CDR2 as YYDKDF (reference sequence). The CDR3 nucleotides read TGTGCCACCAGCAGAGCCTTGGAGCTGAGCTCTGGAAACACCATATATTTT. Protein sequence: CATSRALELSSGNTIYF.

The V gene is TRBV19, the J gene TRBJ1-5; 9 nucleotides align to TRBD1. Looked up from germline, CDR1 is LNHDA and CDR2 is SQIVND (reference sequence). The CDR3 spans 16 residues. V lost 3 bases and J lost 6; bases outside the gene matches: 9. This CDR3 is CASSISTGGFGQPQHF. CDR3 bases: TGTGCCAGTAGTATCTCCACAGGGGGCTTCGGTCAGCCCCAGCATTTT.

Only one count was recorded for this clone. The rearrangement joins TRBV7-3 to TRBJ2-2; 8 bases fit TRBD1. The V gene's germline CDR1 is SGHTA and CDR2 FQGTGA. The CDR3 runs to 16 residues. V dropped 5 bases and J dropped 1; count of bases not matched to a gene: 6. The CDR3 loop is CASSSPGGVNTGELFF. The CDR3 DNA sequence: TGTGCCAGCAGCAGCCCAGGGGGCGTGAACACCGGGGAGCTGTTTTTT.

This chain connects TRBV3-1 (or the pseudogene TRBV3-2) to TRBJ2-2; D may be TRBD2 (6 bases). There are 15 residues in the CDR3. The V end was cut by 1 base, the J end by 8 bases, with 14 bases between. Germline V gives CDR1 LGHDT, CDR2 YNNKEL (reference sequence). CDR3 amino acids: CASSQVQLAWGELFF. The CDR3 nucleotides read TGTGCCAGCAGCCAAGTTCAACTAGCCTGGGGGGAGCTGTTTTTT.

V and J are TRBV4-1 and TRBJ2-5; TRBD2 might be the D (6 bases). CDR3 length: 15 amino acids. CDR1 is MGHRA and CDR2 is YSYEKL in the germline V gene. The V end lost 6 bases, the J end lost 3 bases, and 17 bases lay between the germline ends. CDR3 nucleotide sequence: TGCGCCAGCAGTTCCCAGGAGGGGTTAAAAGAGACCCAGTACTTC. Translating gives CASSSQEGLKETQYF.

V usage is TRBV6-2 or TRBV6-3 and J usage is TRBJ2-1; tentative D call: TRBD1 (6 bases). V was cut by 4 bases and J by 10 bases, with 14 bases left in between. Germline V lookup: CDR1 MNHEY, CDR2 SVGEGT. The CDR3 is made up of 13 amino acids. The CDR3 is CASSSIQGSEQFF. The CDR3 nucleotides are TGTGCCAGCAGTTCCATACAGGGAAGCGAGCAGTTCTTC.

The V call is TRBV3-1 (or the pseudogene TRBV3-2), the J call TRBJ2-3; TRBD2 might be the D (6 bases). The CDR3 covers 15 residues. Deletions cut 5 bases from V and 3 bases from J, with 15 bases between. Looked up from germline, CDR1 is LGHDT and CDR2 is YNNKEL (reference sequence). For the CDR3, the DNA is TGTGCCAGCAGCTCCCGACTAGTTGGGACAGATACGCAGTATTTT. Its translation: CASSSRLVGTDTQYF.

The CDR3 protein is CASSPSGLAGILSNEQFF. The DNA for the CDR3 is TGTGCCAGTAGTCCCTCCGGACTAGCGGGAATTCTTAGCAATGAGCAGTTCTTC. The chain carries TRBV19 and TRBJ2-1; 12 bases agree with TRBD2. The CDR3 is 18 amino acids. Germline V gives CDR1 LNHDA, CDR2 SQIVND (reference sequence). The junction had 14 bases not matched to a gene; V was cut back by 5 bases and J by 6 bases.

The chain recombines TRBV7-2 with TRBJ2-7, with TRBD2 as a possible D gene (6 bases). CDR1 and CDR2 from the germline V gene are SGHTA and FQGNSA. The V end was cut by 1 base, the J end by 5 bases, with 18 bases between. The CDR3 spans 16 residues. The DNA of the CDR3 is TGTGCCAGCAGCTTAGTAGGGGACGGGAGAAGTAACGAGCAGTACTTC. It yields the protein CASSLVGDGRSNEQYF. Based on the CDR3 plus reference TRBV7-2 and TRBJ2-7, the full variable domain is GAGVSQSPSNKVTEKGKDVELRCDPISGHTALYWYRQSLGQGLEFLIYFQGNSAPDKSGLPSDRFSAERTGGSVSTLTIQRTQQEDSAVYLCASSLVGDGRSNEQYFGPGTRLTVT.

The rearrangement uses TRBV21-1 and TRBJ2-7; the table's D call TRBD2 went unverified against the DNA. TRBV21-1 is a listed pseudogene. The CDR3 loop spans 15 amino acids. CDR3 residues: CASSNVEREDYEQYF. CDR3 DNA: TGTGCCAGCAGCAATGTGGAAAGGGAGGACTACGAGCAGTACTTC.